This T cell receptor (beta chain) was documented in a study of control samples from healthy donors and cancer patients (dated by TCRdb to 2019 to 2021). Note on this clone: The target of this receptor is not known. Nothing much larger sits one base from this clone, and base qualities are not available.

CDR1 is given as MNHEY and CDR2 as SVGAGI, both from the germline V gene. Measured from the cysteine to the phenylalanine, the CDR3 is 14 residues long. Kept here is only the CDR3 DNA, which spans 42 bases and is read in frame from base 1. Here V drops 6 bases and J drops 1 base, and the junction holds 2 bases not matched to any gene. The library was generated by the immunoSEQ multiplex PCR assay. TCRdb re-hosts the immuneACCESS table, in-frame sequences only. Its copies lack some clones; in the studies checked, an unresolved V gene accounts for under half of them, and the cause for the rest is not known. This sample lists roughly 20,000 clones; 65% to 90% were detected once. The ten biggest clones cover under 30% of the sample.

The V and J segments used are TRBV6-5 and TRBJ1-5; 8 junctional bases match TRBD1. This sequence was found in a man in his 60s with head and neck cancer. The sequenced material came from PBMCs. The CDR3 in this case is CASSWDRSNQPQHF. The DNA is TGTGCCAGCAGCTGGGACAGGAGCAATCAGCCCCAGCATTTT.